The 8 T cell receptor beta chains presented below share a single source sample, sequenced in a study of T cells after yellow fever vaccination (dated by TCRdb to the late 2010s). To prepare the library, 5' RACE was applied. Instrument used: Illumina HiSeq 2500. TCRdb passed the public sequencing reads through fastp at Q25 and MiXCR, retaining productive beta sequences. Records with the same CDR3 protein are collapsed into one entry carrying the most frequent genes and DNA. This sample gives 60,000 to 95,000 distinct CDR3 sequences in total; roughly 7% of them show up just once. Of the sample, around 28% falls within the top ten clones. This specimen's treatment or condition label, interpreted: live attenuated yellow fever vaccine strain. The sequences come from CD8+ T cells sorted from PBMCs, collected more than 8 days after the first yellow fever vaccination. Receptors originate from a man aged 18 to 35 who received the YFV17D yellow fever vaccine.

The CDR3 here is CSGRGGEAFF. As DNA, the CDR3 is TGCAGCGGCCGAGGGGGTGAAGCTTTCTTT. This chain links TRBV29-1 with TRBJ1-1; a possible D gene is TRBD1 (6 bases). Trimming stripped 7 bases from V and 7 bases from J, with 10 bases between. The length of the CDR3 is 10 residues. CDR1 is SQVTM, CDR2 ANQGSEA, per germline.

This clonotype was detected ten times or more. The chain is built from TRBV4-3 and TRBJ2-1, with D possibly being TRBD1 (5 bases). CDR1 LGHNA and CDR2 YSLEER come from the germline V gene. The CDR3 spans 13 residues. The ends were cut back, 4 bases at V and 9 bases at J, with 13 bases in the middle. CDR3 in amino acids: CASSRTTALEQFF. In DNA form, the CDR3 reads TGCGCCAGCAGCCGGACGACAGCCCTTGAGCAGTTCTTC.

V usage is TRBV12-3 or TRBV12-4 and J usage is TRBJ2-1; weak D call: TRBD1 (6 bases). The CDR3 sequence is 16 residues long. The V end was cut by 3 bases, the J end by 0 bases, with 12 bases between. CDR3 nucleotides: TGTGCCAGCAGTTTCCAGGGGTTTAGCTCCTACAATGAGCAGTTCTTC. This gives the protein CASSFQGFSSYNEQFF.

Concerning this clonotype: The junction does not match germline at one end; this may be a read error. The chain employs TRBV20-1 and TRBJ2-1; TRBD1 aligns across 7 bases. This CDR3 contains 12 residues. Germline assignment: CDR1 DFQATT and CDR2 SNEGSKA (reference sequence). CDR3 sequence: CSAGDSVNEHFF. CDR3 coding DNA: TGCAGTGCTGGGGACAGTGTCAATGAGCATTTCTTC.

The chain has TRBV4-3 and TRBJ2-2; TRBD2 might be the D (5 bases). Germline CDR1 reads LGHNA; CDR2 reads YSLEER. V lost 1 base and J lost 1, with 10 bases in between. The CDR3 contains 16 residues. CDR3 amino acids: CASSQVFGGNTGELFF. The CDR3 bases are TGCGCCAGCAGCCAAGTGTTTGGAGGGAACACCGGGGAGCTGTTTTTT.

The chain joins TRBV7-2 to TRBJ1-1; maybe TRBD1 (6 bases). The germline V gene encodes CDR1 SGHTA and CDR2 FQGNSA. The CDR3 covers 16 residues. V lost 0 bases and J 5 bases, leaving 16 bases between the germline ends. DNA for the CDR3: TGTGCCAGCAGCTTAGCGGGGGGGCTGGTGGGGACTGAAGCTTTCTTT. Residues: CASSLAGGLVGTEAFF.

This clonotype was seen repeatedly, ten times or more. The chain is built from TRBV7-6 and TRBJ2-5; D is unresolved. Per germline, CDR1 SGHVS and CDR2 FNYEAQ. The CDR3 is 14 amino acids. Trimming took off 1 base at V and 2 bases at J, with 8 bases between the two ends. CDR3 coding DNA: TGTGCCAGCAGCTTAGAGTCGGATCAAGAGACCCAGTACTTC. Protein product: CASSLESDQETQYF.

This clonotype appeared many times. The chain combines TRBV20-1 with TRBJ2-7; a possible D gene is TRBD2 (6 bases). Between the trimmed V and J ends, which lost 3 bases and 3 bases, there was a span of 12 bases. The CDR3 sequence is 13 residues long. The germline gives CDR1 DFQATT, CDR2 SNEGSKA (reference sequence). The CDR3 loop is CSARGRGNYEQYF. DNA for the CDR3: TGCAGTGCTAGGGGGCGGGGAAACTACGAGCAGTACTTC.